The clone carrying this TCR beta chain was seen just once. These data originate in a study of blood T cell repertoires in COVID-19. Study-level background: The United States, Italy and Spain supplied acute and convalescent COVID-19 samples.

The CDR3 runs to 19 residues. V lost 4 bases, J lost 4 bases, and 30 bases lay in between. Germline CDR1 and CDR2: SGHKS and YYEKEE (reference sequence). Methods used by the authors: Amplification from reference gene primers served as the basis for estimated nucleated cell counts. TCRdb's copy holds only in-frame clones and misses some; the assay was immunoSEQ multiplex PCR. D and trimming were read from the DNA, whereas the V and J calls and clone size are those reported in that table. The repertoire holds around 150,000 clones, with around 87% as singletons. Recruits, aged about 18 to 95 years, lived in 24 US areas. Recovery meant two consecutive negative NP/OP PCR tests, professional clearance, or resolved symptoms.

This TCR was recovered from a woman aged 50 to 65 who had recovered from COVID-19. The material sequenced was PBMCs or T cells enriched from blood (not recorded which). This chain joins TRBV5-5 and TRBJ2-7; TRBD2 is a possible D gene (7 bases). CDR3 loop: CASSAGRGAAVLVSYEQYF. The DNA of the CDR3 is TGTGCCAGCAGCGCTGGTCGGGGGGCAGCTGTCCTCGTTTCTTACGAGCAGTACTTC.